One and the same sample provided the 25 T cell receptor beta chains below, sequenced in a study of blood T cells in healthy people across ages. Combining a sample-barcoded 5' primer with a J-beta primer mix, a second PCR ran for roughly 6 to 12 cycles. TCRdb reprocessed the 5' RACE reads with MiXCR, giving one entry per CDR3 protein. This repertoire shows 600,000 to 800,000 distinct CDR3 sequences, around 20% found once; its top ten account for around 3.4%. Sequenced: blood. These receptor sequences come from a man aged 70 or older in good health.

This clonotype came up many times. This sequence joins TRBV18 and TRBJ2-3; D is unresolved. The CDR3 length is 13 residues. Germline CDR1 and CDR2: KGHSH and LQKENI. Trimming cost V 2 bases and J 6 bases, with 9 bases left between them. Written as DNA, the CDR3 is TGTGCCAGCTCACCAAGAGAGTCCGATACGCAGTATTTT. Encoded protein: CASSPRESDTQYF.

This clonotype has more than one count but fewer than ten. This chain connects TRBV4-1 to TRBJ1-2; 8 positions agree with TRBD1. Germline-derived CDR1 and CDR2 are MGHRA and YSYEKL. Losses at the gene ends were 0 bases for V and 3 bases for J; bases not matched to a gene: 6. This CDR3 contains 16 residues. CDR3 in amino acids: CASSQDIQGADYGYTF. The CDR3 DNA reads TGCGCCAGCAGCCAAGATATCCAGGGGGCAGACTATGGCTACACCTTC.

The chain employs TRBV28 and TRBJ2-5; possible D gene TRBD1, 6 bases. Germline V CDR1 and CDR2: MDHEN, SYDVKM. V dropped 6 bases and J dropped 1 base, with 15 bases sitting between them. The CDR3 consists of 15 residues. CDR3 residues: CASSYPGHTQETQYF. CDR3 in DNA: TGTGCCAGCAGCTACCCGGGACATACCCAAGAGACCCAGTACTTC. Using reference TRBV28 and TRBJ2-5 for the parts outside the CDR3, the full variable domain is DVKVTQSSRYLVKRTGEKVFLECVQDMDHENMFWYRQDPGLGLRLIYFSYDVKMKEKGDIPEGYSVSREKKERFSLILESASTNQTSMYLCASSYPGHTQETQYFGPGTRLLVL.

This clonotype was picked up a small number of times. The chain combines TRBV5-1 with TRBJ2-5; the match to TRBD2 covers 13 bases. The J call may be faulty, since TRBJ2-7 better matches the DNA end. Looked up from germline, CDR1 is SGHRS and CDR2 is YFSETQ. The CDR3 covers 16 residues. The CDR3 nucleotides read TGCGCCAGCAGCTCCGGGACTAGCGGGACCCCCTACGAGCAGTACTTC. As protein: CASSSGTSGTPYEQYF.

The rearrangement uses TRBV7-2 and TRBJ2-3; weak D call: TRBD1 (6 bases). V dropped 3 bases and J dropped 0 bases, with 16 bases sitting between them. Germline CDR1 is SGHTA and CDR2 is FQGNSA. This CDR3 region has 17 residues. CDR3 nucleotides: TGTGCCAGCAGCTTGGAGCAGGGGACCCTTAGCACAGATACGCAGTATTTT. Amino acids: CASSLEQGTLSTDTQYF. The entire variable domain, with the rest obtained from reference TRBV7-2 and TRBJ2-3, is as follows: GAGVSQSPSNKVTEKGKDVELRCDPISGHTALYWYRQSLGQGLEFLIYFQGNSAPDKSGLPSDRFSAERTGGSVSTLTIQRTQQEDSAVYLCASSLEQGTLSTDTQYFGPGTRLTVL.

The chain joins TRBV20-1 to TRBJ1-5; a possible D gene is TRBD1 (6 bases). The germline gives CDR1 DFQATT, CDR2 SNEGSKA (reference sequence). Trimming removed 1 base at V and 6 bases at J, with 25 bases between. This CDR3 comprises 18 residues. CDR3 in amino acids: CSARAPGQDPRASQPQHF. The CDR3 DNA reads as TGCAGTGCTAGAGCTCCGGGACAAGACCCACGGGCTAGTCAGCCCCAGCATTTT.

This clonotype was detected many times. The chain carries TRBV28 and TRBJ1-4; D gene unclear. The V end was cut by 0 bases, the J end by 0 bases, with 8 bases between. The CDR3 covers 16 residues. Germline CDR1 MDHEN, CDR2 SYDVKM. CDR3 nucleotide sequence: TGTGCCAGCAGTTTATGGCGGACTGCAACTAATGAAAAACTGTTTTTT. Amino acids: CASSLWRTATNEKLFF.

This clonotype has more than one count but fewer than ten. CDR3: CSVETGIATNEKLFF. The CDR3 bases are TGCAGCGTTGAGACAGGAATTGCAACTAATGAAAAACTGTTTTTT. J is TRBJ1-4 and V is TRBV29-1; a possible D gene is TRBD1 (6 bases). This CDR3 comprises 15 residues. CDR1 is SQVTM and CDR2 is ANQGSEA in the germline V gene. Deletions cut 3 bases from V and 0 bases from J, with 11 bases between.

This clonotype was recorded at least ten times. The V and J genes are TRBV14 and TRBJ1-4, with D perhaps TRBD1 (5 bases). Trimming left V 3 bases short and J 5 bases short, with 13 bases between. CDR3 length: 15 residues. Germline loops: CDR1 SGHDN, CDR2 FVKESK. CDR3 region: CASSHRAGWNEKLFF. The CDR3 DNA follows: TGTGCCAGCAGCCATCGGGCAGGGTGGAATGAAAAACTGTTTTTT.

This chain joins TRBV7-9 and TRBJ1-6; TRBD1 agrees at 7 bases. The CDR3 covers 14 residues. The germline CDR1 and CDR2 sequences are SEHNR and FQNEAQ (reference sequence). The trim removed 3 bases at V and 9 bases at J, leaving 5 bases unmatched. CDR3 sequence (DNA): TGTGCCAGCAGCTTCGACAGGGCGGTTTCACCCCTCCACTTT. Translation: CASSFDRAVSPLHF. Looking up the rest from reference TRBV7-9 and TRBJ1-6 gives the full variable domain: DTGVSQNPRHKITKRGQNVTFRCDPISEHNRLYWYRQTLGQGPEFLTYFQNEAQLEKSRLLSDRFSAERPKGSFSTLEIQRTEQGDSAMYLCASSFDRAVSPLHFGNGTRLTVT.

Only a few counts were recorded for this clonotype. This rearrangement joins TRBV13 to TRBJ2-6, with 12 bases that match TRBD1. CDR3 length: 18 residues. Looked up from germline, CDR1 is PRHDT and CDR2 is FYEKMQ (reference sequence). Germline trimming cut 3 bases from V and 0 bases from J; bases unmatched to any gene: 3. The CDR3 protein is CASSLGTGGASGANVLTF. Here the CDR3 DNA reads TGTGCCAGCAGCTTGGGGACAGGGGGCGCCTCTGGGGCCAACGTCCTGACTTTC.

This chain links TRBV20-1 with TRBJ2-1; maybe TRBD1 (5 bases). The CDR3 consists of 12 residues. The V gene's germline CDR1 is DFQATT and CDR2 SNEGSKA (reference sequence). V was shortened by 4 bases and J by 4 bases, with 8 bases between the two germline ends. CDR3 nucleotide sequence: TGCAGTGCTACGACAGATTACAATGAGCAGTTCTTC. Protein sequence: CSATTDYNEQFF.

This clonotype was picked up a small number of times. This chain links TRBV15 with TRBJ2-5; possibly TRBD1 for D (5 bases). The CDR3 is made up of 15 amino acids. The ends were cut back, 0 bases at V and 1 base at J, with 9 bases in the middle. CDR1 and CDR2 from the germline V gene are LNHNV and YYDKDF (reference sequence). CDR3 DNA: TGTGCCACCAGCAGAGATAAGGGGCCCCAAGAGACCCAGTACTTC. Translating gives CATSRDKGPQETQYF.

This clonotype came up a few times. This chain connects TRBV2 to TRBJ1-4, with 9 nucleotides matching TRBD1. The J segment lost 5 bases and the V segment lost 5 bases, leaving 6 bases of the junction unmatched. The CDR3 consists of 15 residues. Germline V gene lookup returns CDR1 SNHLY and CDR2 FYNNEI. CDR3 loop: CASSSRTGANEKLFF. As DNA, the CDR3 is TGTGCCAGCAGTTCTCGGACAGGGGCGAATGAAAAACTGTTTTTT. Full variable domain (missing parts from reference TRBV2 and TRBJ1-4): EPEVTQTPSHQVTQMGQEVILRCVPISNHLYFYWYRQILGQKVEFLVSFYNNEISEKSEIFDDQFSVERPDGSNFTLKIRSTKLEDSAMYFCASSSRTGANEKLFFGSGTQLSVL.

This sequence joins TRBV14 and TRBJ2-3; D is unclear. CDR3 size: 15 residues. CDR1 SGHDN and CDR2 FVKESK come from the germline V gene. V lost 4 bases and J 4 bases, leaving 15 bases between the germline ends. The CDR3 reads CASSRAEVIADTQYF. The CDR3 nucleotides are TGTGCCAGCAGCCGGGCTGAGGTTATCGCAGATACGCAGTATTTT. Combining the CDR3 with reference TRBV14 and TRBJ2-3 gives the whole variable domain EAGVTQFPSHSVIEKGQTVTLRCDPISGHDNLYWYRRVMGKEIKFLLHFVKESKQDESGMPNNRFLAERTGGTYSTLKVQPAELEDSGVYFCASSRAEVIADTQYFGPGTRLTVL.

The CDR3 DNA follows: TGCGCCAGCAGCCAAGAAAAGGCGGGAGCTGCCAATGAGCAGTTCTTC. Encoded protein: CASSQEKAGAANEQFF. V gene TRBV4-3 combines with J gene TRBJ2-1, with 7 bases matching TRBD2. Germline V gene lookup returns CDR1 LGHNA and CDR2 YSLEER. V was clipped by 0 bases and J by 6 bases; unmatched bases: 8. This CDR3 has 16 residues.

This clonotype has just a few counts. This chain links TRBV18 with TRBJ2-7; 7 bases agree with TRBD2. Germline V gives CDR1 KGHSH, CDR2 LQKENI. The CDR3 has 16 residues. Losses at the gene ends were 3 bases for V and 2 bases for J; bases not matched to a gene: 10. This CDR3 reads CASSPQDASGPYEQYF. The CDR3 DNA is TGTGCCAGCTCACCCCAAGATGCTAGCGGACCCTACGAGCAGTACTTC.

V gene TRBV12-3 or TRBV12-4 combines with J gene TRBJ2-4; TRBD1 matches at 9 bases. The CDR3 consists of 13 residues. Unmatched junction bases numbered 7, after V lost 5 bases and J lost 11 bases. The CDR3 reads CASSRDRAILQYF. DNA of the CDR3: TGTGCCAGCAGTCGGGACAGGGCGATACTTCAGTACTTC.

This clonotype was counted ten times or more. The rearrangement links TRBV9 to TRBJ2-2; D uncertain. The CDR3 sequence is 13 residues long. V was pared by 4 bases and J by 3 bases, with 7 bases between. Germline V gene data show CDR1 as SGDLS and CDR2 as YYNGEE. The CDR3 here is CASSPRDTGELFF. Written as DNA, the CDR3 is TGTGCCAGCAGCCCCCGGGACACCGGGGAGCTGTTTTTT.

J is TRBJ2-1 and V is TRBV20-1; 8 bases match TRBD2. Germline trimming cut 5 bases from V and 10 bases from J; bases unmatched to any gene: 16. There are 15 residues in the CDR3. From germline, CDR1 is DFQATT and CDR2 SNEGSKA (reference sequence). CDR3 coding DNA: TGCAGTGCTCCAAGCGGGAGCCCCGGGGGCAACGAGCAGTTCTTC. Translating it yields CSAPSGSPGGNEQFF.

Concerning this clonotype: A junction end diverges from the germline sequence, so it may reflect a read error. CDR3 DNA: TGCGCCAGCAGCTTATGGGAGCGGGAGGTTGACACCCAGTACTTC. Protein product: CASSLWEREVDTQYF. The chain links TRBV7-2 to TRBJ2-5, with 9 bases that match TRBD2. The CDR3 totals 15 residues. The germline CDR1 and CDR2 sequences are SGHTA and FQGNSA. The full variable domain, in which reference TRBV7-2 and TRBJ2-5 provide the parts outside the CDR3, is GAGVSQSPSNKVTEKGKDVELRCDPISGHTALYWYRQSLGQGLEFLIYFQGNSAPDKSGLPSDRFSAERTGGSVSTLTIQRTQQEDSAVYLCASSLWEREVDTQYFGPGTRLLVL.

The count of this clonotype is one. The chain has TRBV7-3 and TRBJ1-1; possibly TRBD1 for D (6 bases). Germline CDR1 and CDR2: SGHTA and FQGTGA. The CDR3 totals 14 residues. Trimming shortened V by 4 bases and J by 0 bases, and 9 bases separated the two germline ends. The CDR3 region has the DNA TGTGCCAGCAGCTCGGACAGCGTGAACACTGAAGCTTTCTTT. Its protein product is CASSSDSVNTEAFF.

The sample holds a few counts of this clonotype. This chain connects TRBV18 to TRBJ2-4; no firm D call. CDR3 length equals 15 residues. Germline lookup yields CDR1 KGHSH and CDR2 LQKENI. The germline V and J ends were trimmed by 0 bases and 0 bases, with 6 bases remaining between them. The CDR3 DNA follows: TGTGCCAGCTCACCACCCAGCAGAGCCAAAAACATTCAGTACTTC. It is translated as CASSPPSRAKNIQYF. Using reference TRBV18 and TRBJ2-4 for the parts outside the CDR3, the full variable domain is NAGVMQNPRHLVRRRGQEARLRCSPMKGHSHVYWYRQLPEEGLKFMVYLQKENIIDESGMPKERFSAEFPKEGPSILRIQQVVRGDSAAYFCASSPPSRAKNIQYFGAGTRLSVL.

This clonotype came up many times. The chain is built from TRBV29-1 and TRBJ2-5; a possible D gene is TRBD1 (5 bases). Germline lookup yields CDR1 SQVTM and CDR2 ANQGSEA. V was shortened by 4 bases and J by 1 base, with 10 bases between the two germline ends. This CDR3 comprises 13 residues. CDR3 bases: TGCAGCGTTGGGCAGGGCCGCCAAGAGACCCAGTACTTC. It specifies CSVGQGRQETQYF.

A remark on this clonotype: The junction and the germline gene differ at one end; a read error may be behind it. The chain couples TRBV5-1 to TRBJ2-1, with TRBD1 matching 8 bases. This CDR3 is 15 amino acids long. Germline V gene data show CDR1 as SGHRS and CDR2 as YFSETQ. In DNA form, the CDR3 reads TGCGCCAGCAGTTTGGAATCGACAGGGGAGAATGAGCAGTTCTTC. This gives the protein CASSLESTGENEQFF. The full variable domain, with the rest looked up from reference TRBV5-1 and TRBJ2-1, is KAGVTQTPRYLIKTRGQQVTLSCSPISGHRSVSWYQQTPGQGLQFLFEYFSETQRNKGNFPGRFSGRQFSNSRSEMNVSTLELGDSALYLCASSLESTGENEQFFGPGTRLTVL.